One sample yielded the 6 T cell receptor beta chains listed below, sequenced in a study of T cells in women clearing cervical HPV infection. This table comes from immunoSEQ multiplex PCR, and its TCRdb copy is limited to in-frame clones, with some not included. Here the sample table reports around 17,000 clones. Sequencing used blood buffy coat. All receptors derive from a woman aged 18 to 69 with a cervical HPV16 infection that either progressed to CIN3+ or cleared (not recorded which).

Concerning this clone: The read terminates 3 residues ahead of where the CDR3 ends, so the germline J gene completes it. The rearrangement joins TRBV20-1 to TRBJ2-2, with a possible D match to TRBD1 (5 bases). This CDR3 region has 15 residues. Germline V gene lookup returns CDR1 DFQATT and CDR2 SNEGSKA (reference sequence). The chain's CDR3 is CSASRRPEGDSPLFF. The sequenced CDR3 bases are TGCAGTGCTAGTCGCAGGCCAGAAGGGGATTCACCG.

As for this clone: Sequencing ends 3 residues short of the CDR3 end; the germline J gene provides the rest. The chain links TRBV29-1 to TRBJ2-1; 10 bases map to TRBD1. The CDR3 runs 14 residues. Losses at the gene ends were 5 bases for V and 4 bases for J; bases not matched to a gene: 5. Germline V gives CDR1 SQVTM, CDR2 ANQGSEA. CDR3 DNA (partial): TGCAGCGTTTACCGGGACAGGGGTTACAATGAG. Translated: CSVYRDRGYNE. The whole CDR3 region reads CSVYRDRGYNEQFF.

Remarks on this clone: The read terminates 3 residues ahead of where the CDR3 ends, so the germline J gene completes it. The gene calls are TRBV7-8 and TRBJ1-4; 8 bases fit TRBD1. The germline CDR1 and CDR2 sequences are SGHVS and FQNEAQ. This CDR3 is built from 14 residues. V was pared by 4 bases and J by 6 bases, with 4 bases of the junction left unmatched. The CDR3 DNA, read in part, is TGTGCCAGCAGCTCCGGACAGGGATATGAAAAA. This translates into CASSSGQGYEK. The CDR3 reads in full as CASSSGQGYEKLFF.

Of note for this clone: At one end, the junction sequence differs from germline, possibly due to a read error. The CDR3 goes on 3 residues after the read ends, and that part is filled in from the germline J gene. V and J are TRBV7-9 and TRBJ2-7, with 12 bases fitting TRBD1. CDR1 and CDR2 (germline): SEHNR, FQNEAQ (reference sequence). The CDR3 spans 14 residues. CDR3 protein: CSSRKGQGAYEQYF. CDR3 DNA, as far as it was read: TGTTCCAGCAGAAAGGGACAGGGGGCATACGAG.

This clone is labeled medium-sized based on frequency. The sequenced CDR3 bases are TGTGCCAGCAGCCCGCGCGGGACTAGCGAGAGAAAAAACAGCGGTGATGAG. This sequence encodes CASSPRGTSERKNSGDE. The full-length CDR3 reads as CASSPRGTSERKNSGDEQFF. The J gene is TRBJ2-1, the V gene TRBV4-2, with 10 bases that match TRBD2. The read halts 3 residues ahead of the CDR3 end, with the missing end drawn from the germline J gene. V trimming: 4 bases; J trimming: 8 bases; junction bases outside the gene matches: 23. CDR1 LGHNA and CDR2 YNFKEQ come from the germline V gene. The CDR3 spans 20 residues.

Turning to this clone: The read ends 3 residues shy of where the CDR3 ends; the end is completed using the germline J gene. This sequence joins TRBV14 and TRBJ1-2; D gene unclear. The CDR3 has 14 residues. The V and J ends lost 0 bases and 4 bases respectively, with 9 bases between them. Germline CDR1 SGHDN, CDR2 FVKESK. CDR3 protein: CASSQEKVSYGYTF. Partial CDR3 DNA: TGTGCCAGCAGCCAAGAGAAGGTAAGCTATGGC.